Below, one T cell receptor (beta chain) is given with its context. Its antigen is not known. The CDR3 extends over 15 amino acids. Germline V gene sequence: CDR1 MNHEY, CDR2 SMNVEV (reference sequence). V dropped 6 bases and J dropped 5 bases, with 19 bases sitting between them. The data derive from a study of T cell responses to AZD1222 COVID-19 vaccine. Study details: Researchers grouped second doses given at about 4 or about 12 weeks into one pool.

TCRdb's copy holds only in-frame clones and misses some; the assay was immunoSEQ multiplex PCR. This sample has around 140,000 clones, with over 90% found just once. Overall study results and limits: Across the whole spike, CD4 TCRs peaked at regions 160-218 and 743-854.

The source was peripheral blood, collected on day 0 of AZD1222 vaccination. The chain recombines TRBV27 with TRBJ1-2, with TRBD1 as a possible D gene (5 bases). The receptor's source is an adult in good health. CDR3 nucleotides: TGTGCCAGCAGCCCAAAAACCACAGGCACTTATGGCTACACCTTC. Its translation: CASSPKTTGTYGYTF.